This T cell receptor (beta chain) is drawn from a study of blood T cell repertoires in COVID-19. Whole-study context: The samples span acute and convalescent COVID-19 from the United States, Italy and Spain. The analysed material was cDNA or gDNA that came from T cells, B-cell-depleted T cells, or PBMCs.

In the source study's methods: From reference gene primer amplification, estimates of nucleated cell counts were derived. The data were produced by immunoSEQ multiplex PCR, yet TCRdb's version contains in-frame clones alone and is incomplete. Clone size and V and J calls were adopted from that table, with D and trimming inferred from the DNA. Among 100,000 to 130,000 clones listed, less than 75% were seen once. V lost 5 bases to trimming and J lost 6 bases; unmatched junction nucleotides: 4. CDR3 length: 14 residues. Germline V gives CDR1 SGHNT, CDR2 YYREEE (reference sequence). The chain combines TRBV5-4 with TRBJ2-2; 10 nucleotides agree with TRBD1. The sample consisted of peripheral blood. The origin of this receptor is a middle-aged woman with acute or convalescent COVID-19. Written as DNA, the CDR3 is TGTGCCAGCAGACGGGACAGGGGAGCCGGGGAGCTGTTTTTT. Its translation is CASRRDRGAGELFF.